This TCR beta chain was documented in a study of blood T cell repertoires in COVID-19. Study details: The United States, Italy and Spain supplied acute and convalescent COVID-19 samples. Sample material is recorded as cDNA or gDNA derived from T cells, B-cell-depleted T cells, or PBMCs.

In the authors' workflow: Estimation of nucleated cell counts relied on the amplification of reference gene primers. Libraries were prepared by immunoSEQ multiplex PCR; TCRdb keeps only in-frame clonotypes and omits some of them. That table gives V, J and clone size, and the DNA gave D and trimming. The profile shows about 270,000 clones, 75% to 90% of them singletons. J was trimmed by 3 bases and V by 3 bases; bases with no gene match: 1. Germline CDR1 MNHEY, CDR2 SVGAGI. CDR3 size: 14 residues. Sequencing was carried out using peripheral blood. This sequence originates from a woman in her seventies with acute or convalescent COVID-19. This chain connects TRBV6-5 to TRBJ2-2; 7 nucleotides match TRBD1. CDR3 coding DNA: TGTGCCAGCAGTTATCAGGGGGACACCGGGGAGCTGTTTTTT. Protein: CASSYQGDTGELFF.